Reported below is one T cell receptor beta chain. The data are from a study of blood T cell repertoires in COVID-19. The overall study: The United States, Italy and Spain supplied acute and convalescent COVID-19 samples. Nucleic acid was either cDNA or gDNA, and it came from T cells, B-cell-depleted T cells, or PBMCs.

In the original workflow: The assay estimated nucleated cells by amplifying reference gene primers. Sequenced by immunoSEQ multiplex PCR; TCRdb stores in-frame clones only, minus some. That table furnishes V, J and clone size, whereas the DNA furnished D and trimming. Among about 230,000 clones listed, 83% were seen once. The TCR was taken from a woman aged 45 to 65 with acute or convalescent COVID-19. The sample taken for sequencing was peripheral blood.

The CDR3 DNA is TGTGCCTGGAGAACCTCGGGAGGGGGACAGGGCCTCCACGAGCAGTACTTC. Translation gives CAWRTSGGGQGLHEQYF. The V gene is TRBV30, the J gene TRBJ2-7; TRBD1 might be the D (9 bases). Trimming removed 3 bases at V and 5 bases at J, with 26 bases between. Germline V gene data show CDR1 as GTSNPN and CDR2 as SVGIG (reference sequence). The CDR3 has 17 amino acids.